This TCR beta chain was captured by sequencing in a study of blood T cell repertoires in COVID-19 (dated by TCRdb to about 2020). Notes on the research overall: The collaborator samples originated in the United States, Italy and Spain and spanned the acute and convalescent phases of COVID-19. The dataset comprised deeply sampled blood TCRbeta repertoires from subjects exposed to, actively infected with, or recovered from COVID-19. Where available, HLA class I and class II types were obtained from metadata supplied by the sample provider rather than from assay-based typing. Samples were obtained from the ongoing ImmuneRACE study (first 160 participants) and from over 1,000 subjects provided by 6 global collaborators. The prospective study material was composed of cDNA or gDNA derived from T cells, B-cell-depleted T cells, or PBMCs. A freely available public database, intended as a resource for researchers studying the immune response to SARS-CoV-2, is where the repertoires were released. A de-identified subject ID, COVID-19 status, age in years and sex were almost always included in the sample metadata.

On the study overall, not on this receptor specifically: The amount of clinical and demographic metadata varied by source and participant and was provided uncurated.

Enrolling through a virtual design, the prospective study's participants ranged in age from roughly 18 to 89 years and lived across more than 20 United States geographic areas. In the prospective study, participants were assigned to cohorts based on the clinical history participants reported in a screening survey and a study questionnaire. For ImmuneRACE Cohort 3, a participant was defined as recovered based on two consecutive negative NP/OP PCR tests, clearance by a healthcare professional, or resolution of symptoms. Mobile phlebotomists in the prospective study collected whole blood, serum and a nasopharyngeal or oropharyngeal swab from every participant. Participants in the prospective study had the option to provide additional blood draws and questionnaires over an approximately 2-month period. Before DNA extraction, prospective study blood samples were shipped either frozen or at room temperature.

TCRbeta CDR3 regions were amplified from genomic DNA by means of the immunoSEQ Assay, a bias-controlled multiplex PCR. Per the source publication's procedure: Nucleated cell counts per sample were estimated from amplification of reference gene primers within the assay. To quantify the absolute abundance of each unique TCRbeta CDR3 rearrangement, sequence reads were collapsed and filtered. Productive Simpson clonality was computed per sample as the square root of Simpson's diversity index over productive rearrangements. TCRdb limited this immuneACCESS table to in-frame rearrangements with V and J called. A share of clones is missing; checked studies link under half to unresolved V genes, and the rest is unexplained. D and trimming come from the DNA, and the V and J calls and clone size come from that table. For this sample the table gives about 380,000 clones, of which approximately 90% were detected only once. Jointly, the top ten make up 1.2% of the sample.

CDR1 and CDR2 (SGHDT, YYEEEE) derive from the germline V gene. V loses 1 base at its end and J loses 7 bases; junction bases beyond the gene matches: 10. Inclusive of the bounding cysteine and phenylalanine, the CDR3 is 17 residues long. CDR3 DNA only is kept here, 51 bases in frame from base 1. Concerning this clone itself: It lacks a known antigen. No much larger clone is present one base from it, and per-base qualities are unavailable.

The rearrangement joined TRBV5-6 to TRBJ1-5; TRBD1 matches 11 bases in the middle. Sequencing was performed on PBMCs or T cells enriched from blood (not recorded which). The sequence was collected from a young woman who had recovered from COVID-19. The nucleotide sequence is given as TGTGCCAGCAGCTTGCTAGGGGACAGGGGGTTCAACCAGCCCCAGCATTTT. The resulting protein is CASSLLGDRGFNQPQHF.